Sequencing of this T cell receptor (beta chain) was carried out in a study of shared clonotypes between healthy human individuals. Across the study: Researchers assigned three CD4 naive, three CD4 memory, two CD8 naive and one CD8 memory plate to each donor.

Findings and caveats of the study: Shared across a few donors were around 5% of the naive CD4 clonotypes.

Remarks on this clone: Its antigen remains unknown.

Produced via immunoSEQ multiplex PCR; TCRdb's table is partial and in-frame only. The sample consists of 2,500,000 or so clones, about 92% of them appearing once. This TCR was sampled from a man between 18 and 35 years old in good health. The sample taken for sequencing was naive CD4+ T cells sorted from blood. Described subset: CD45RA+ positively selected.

The CDR3, as DNA: TGTGCCAGCAGCCGGGGACTAGTCATCGGGGAGCTGTTTTTT. This gives the protein CASSRGLVIGELFF. This chain joins TRBV27 and TRBJ2-2, with 8 bases lining up with TRBD2. This CDR3 spans 14 amino acids. Germline CDR1 and CDR2: MNHEY and SMNVEV (reference sequence). The ends lost 6 bases at V and 7 bases at J; junction bases unmatched: 7.